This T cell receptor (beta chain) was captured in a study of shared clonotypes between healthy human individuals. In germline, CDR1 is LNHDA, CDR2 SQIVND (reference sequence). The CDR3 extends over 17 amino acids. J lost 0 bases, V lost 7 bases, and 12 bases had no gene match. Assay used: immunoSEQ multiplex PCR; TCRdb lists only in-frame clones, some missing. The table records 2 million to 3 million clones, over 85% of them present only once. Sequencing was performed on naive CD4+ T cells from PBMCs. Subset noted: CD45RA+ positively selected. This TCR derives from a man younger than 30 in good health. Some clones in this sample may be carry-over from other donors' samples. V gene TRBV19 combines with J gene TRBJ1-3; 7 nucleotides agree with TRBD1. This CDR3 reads CASKGPGTAYSGNTIYF. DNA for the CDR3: TGTGCCAGTAAGGGCCCCGGGACAGCGTACTCTGGAAACACCATATATTTT.